These T cell receptor beta chains were read from a single sample in a study of blood T cell repertoires in COVID-19. Profiled with immunoSEQ multiplex PCR; TCRdb holds only in-frame clones, not every one. The sample lists a few hundred thousand clones, about 89% occurring once. Sample: peripheral blood. The receptors were sampled from a man aged 35 to 55 with acute or convalescent COVID-19. CDR3s include the opening cysteine and the closing phenylalanine or tryptophan. The order of the fields is clone size, J gene, V gene, D gene, CDR3 protein, CDR3 DNA. A D gene is named only where the DNA matches it firmly. Not every row has a clone size; where given, it reads once, few, many or a size class.

abundance: NA; j_gene: TRBJ1-4; v_gene: TRBV12-3/TRBV12-4; d_gene: TRBD1; CDR3aa: CASSDRVREKLFF; CDR3nt: TGTGCCAGCAGCGACAGGGTTCGTGAAAAACTGTTTTTT
abundance: NA; j_gene: TRBJ1-1; v_gene: TRBV5-1; d_gene: NA; CDR3aa: CASSLDQELNTEAFF; CDR3nt: TGCGCCAGCAGCTTGGACCAGGAATTGAACACTGAAGCTTTCTTT
abundance: NA; j_gene: TRBJ1-1; v_gene: TRBV15; d_gene: NA; CDR3aa: CATSPHVRDTEAFF; CDR3nt: TGTGCCACCAGCCCCCATGTCCGGGACACTGAAGCTTTCTTT
abundance: once; j_gene: TRBJ2-7; v_gene: TRBV2; d_gene: NA; CDR3aa: CASSDLGVYEQYF; CDR3nt: TGTGCCAGCAGTGACCTGGGAGTCTACGAGCAGTACTTC
abundance: NA; j_gene: TRBJ2-5; v_gene: TRBV5-1; d_gene: NA; CDR3aa: CASSLVSGQETQYF; CDR3nt: TGCGCCAGCAGCTTGGTTTCGGGGCAAGAGACCCAGTACTTC
abundance: once; j_gene: TRBJ2-1; v_gene: TRBV28; d_gene: NA; CDR3aa: CASSPLVGENNEQFF; CDR3nt: TGTGCCAGCAGTCCTCTCGTAGGAGAGAACAATGAGCAGTTCTTC
abundance: NA; j_gene: TRBJ1-4; v_gene: TRBV5-5; d_gene: TRBD1; CDR3aa: CASSLNRGSEKLFF; CDR3nt: TGTGCCAGCAGCTTGAACAGGGGTAGTGAAAAACTGTTTTTT
abundance: NA; j_gene: TRBJ2-1; v_gene: TRBV14; d_gene: TRBD1; CDR3aa: CASSPIGQGKENEQFF; CDR3nt: TGTGCCAGCAGCCCTATTGGACAGGGGAAGGAGAATGAGCAGTTCTTC
abundance: NA; j_gene: TRBJ1-1; v_gene: TRBV5-1; d_gene: TRBD1; CDR3aa: CASSLGQGYNTEAFF; CDR3nt: TGCGCCAGCAGCTTGGGACAGGGTTACAACACTGAAGCTTTCTTT
abundance: NA; j_gene: TRBJ1-5; v_gene: TRBV5-1; d_gene: TRBD1; CDR3aa: CASSYGQGEPQHF; CDR3nt: TGCGCCAGCAGCTACGGGCAGGGGGAGCCCCAGCATTTT
abundance: NA; j_gene: TRBJ2-1; v_gene: TRBV3-1/TRBV3-2; d_gene: TRBD2; CDR3aa: CASSQDLGAGGYNEQFF; CDR3nt: TGTGCCAGCAGCCAAGATTTGGGAGCGGGAGGCTACAATGAGCAGTTCTTC
abundance: NA; j_gene: TRBJ2-2; v_gene: TRBV2; d_gene: TRBD2; CDR3aa: CASDVRLAGTNTGELFF; CDR3nt: TGTGCCAGCGATGTTAGGCTAGCGGGGACGAACACCGGGGAGCTGTTTTTT
abundance: NA; j_gene: TRBJ2-1; v_gene: TRBV5-4; d_gene: NA; CDR3aa: CASSFLNEQFF; CDR3nt: TGTGCCAGCAGCTTCCTCAATGAGCAGTTCTTC
abundance: NA; j_gene: TRBJ2-7; v_gene: TRBV10-3; d_gene: TRBD1; CDR3aa: CAISAIGTASKDEQYF; CDR3nt: TGTGCCATCAGTGCAATCGGGACAGCGTCTAAAGACGAGCAGTACTTC
abundance: once; j_gene: TRBJ2-1; v_gene: TRBV29-1; d_gene: TRBD1; CDR3aa: CSVLGQGGNEQFF; CDR3nt: TGCAGCGTTCTAGGACAGGGGGGGAATGAGCAGTTCTTC
abundance: NA; j_gene: TRBJ1-1; v_gene: TRBV5-1; d_gene: NA; CDR3aa: CASIAAGLVTEAFF; CDR3nt: TGCGCCAGCATCGCGGCAGGGTTGGTCACTGAAGCTTTCTTT
abundance: NA; j_gene: TRBJ1-2; v_gene: TRBV19; d_gene: NA; CDR3aa: CASSIDHGGGGYTF; CDR3nt: TGTGCCAGTAGTATAGATCATGGGGGCGGCGGCTACACCTTC
abundance: NA; j_gene: TRBJ1-1; v_gene: TRBV29-1; d_gene: NA; CDR3aa: CSADKGGAEAFF; CDR3nt: TGCAGCGCCGATAAGGGGGGGGCTGAAGCTTTCTTT
abundance: NA; j_gene: TRBJ2-7; v_gene: TRBV28; d_gene: TRBD2; CDR3aa: CASSGGLAAYEQYF; CDR3nt: TGTGCCAGCAGTGGGGGACTAGCGGCCTACGAGCAGTACTTC
abundance: NA; j_gene: TRBJ2-3; v_gene: TRBV23-1; d_gene: TRBD2; CDR3aa: CASSPATSGTAHDTQYF; CDR3nt: TGCGCCAGCAGTCCTGCAACTAGCGGGACTGCACATGATACGCAGTATTTT
abundance: NA; j_gene: TRBJ2-1; v_gene: TRBV10-3; d_gene: TRBD2; CDR3aa: CAIRGGDYNEQFF; CDR3nt: TGTGCCATCAGGGGGGGGGACTACAATGAGCAGTTCTTC
abundance: NA; j_gene: TRBJ2-4; v_gene: TRBV9; d_gene: NA; CDR3aa: CASSVASTSNIQYF; CDR3nt: TGTGCCAGCAGCGTAGCCTCGACAAGCAACATTCAGTACTTC
abundance: few; j_gene: TRBJ1-6; v_gene: TRBV11-3; d_gene: NA; CDR3aa: CASSLSRRSPLHF; CDR3nt: TGTGCCAGCAGCTTATCACGGAGATCACCCCTCCACTTT
abundance: NA; j_gene: TRBJ1-2; v_gene: TRBV27; d_gene: TRBD1; CDR3aa: CASTPLGQGAGGYTF; CDR3nt: TGTGCCAGCACCCCCCTCGGGCAGGGGGCGGGCGGCTACACCTTC
abundance: NA; j_gene: TRBJ2-7; v_gene: TRBV19; d_gene: NA; CDR3aa: CASSIGQNYEQYF; CDR3nt: TGTGCCAGTAGTATAGGGCAGAACTACGAGCAGTACTTC
abundance: NA; j_gene: TRBJ2-5; v_gene: TRBV9; d_gene: TRBD2; CDR3aa: CASSPGLAGVRKTQYF; CDR3nt: TGTGCCAGCAGCCCAGGACTAGCGGGGGTTCGAAAGACCCAGTACTTC
abundance: NA; j_gene: TRBJ1-6; v_gene: TRBV7-9; d_gene: TRBD1; CDR3aa: CASSQTGGPYNSPLHF; CDR3nt: TGTGCCAGCAGCCAGACAGGGGGCCCCTATAATTCACCCCTCCACTTT